The next 8 T cell receptor beta chains were all read from a single sample in a study of cytotoxic CD8 clonotypes in ibrutinib-treated CLL. This table comes from immunoSEQ multiplex PCR, and its TCRdb copy is limited to in-frame clones, with some not included. The sample gives approximately 340,000 clones, roughly 67% of which show up once; just under 6.5% is in the top ten. Here the sequenced sample was PBMCs, taken after 36 months of ibrutinib treatment. The receptors originated from a human donor with chronic lymphocytic leukemia.

The chain recombines TRBV11-2 with TRBJ1-3; no definite D call. Germline lookup yields CDR1 SGHAT and CDR2 FQNNGV. This CDR3 has 17 amino acids. V was shortened by 0 bases and J by 0 bases, with 12 bases between the two germline ends. CDR3 sequence: CASSLEGVRSSGNTIYF. The CDR3 bases are TGTGCCAGCAGCTTAGAGGGAGTGAGAAGCTCTGGAAACACCATATATTTT.

This clone has more than one count but fewer than ten. CDR3 sequence (DNA): TGTGCCAGCTCACCAGGAGAGAATCAGCCCCAGCATTTT. Translating it yields CASSPGENQPQHF. The chain has TRBV18 and TRBJ1-5; D remains unclear. CDR3 length: 13 amino acids. V was shortened by 2 bases and J by 4 bases, with 6 bases between the two germline ends. Germline CDR1 KGHSH, CDR2 LQKENI.

This rearrangement joins TRBV19 to TRBJ1-5; 7 bases are a match to TRBD1. The CDR3 is 16 amino acids. The ends lost 2 bases at V and 7 bases at J; junction bases unmatched: 11. Germline CDR1 reads LNHDA; CDR2 reads SQIVND (reference sequence). In nucleotides, the CDR3 is TGTGCCAGTAGTATACATATTACAGGGGCTGGGCAGCCCCAGCATTTT. Translated: CASSIHITGAGQPQHF.

The chain couples TRBV5-1 to TRBJ1-5; D is ambiguous. The V gene lost 2 bases and the J gene lost 7 bases, with 10 bases spanning the gap. Germline assignment: CDR1 SGHRS and CDR2 YFSETQ. The CDR3 has 13 residues. The CDR3, as DNA: TGCGCCAGCAGCTTTGGACTGGGCCAGCCCCAGCATTTT. Translation gives CASSFGLGQPQHF.

The chain uses TRBV5-1 and TRBJ2-5, with 10 positions matching TRBD2. Germline V gene data show CDR1 as SGHRS and CDR2 as YFSETQ. CDR3 length equals 15 residues. The V segment lost 0 bases and the J segment 4 bases; nucleotides outside the gene matches: 3. The CDR3 DNA reads as TGCGCCAGCAGCTTGGAGGCTAGCGGGAGAGAGACCCAGTACTTC. This gives the protein CASSLEASGRETQYF.

The CDR3, as DNA: TGTGCCAGCAGCCCGGGGCGGGTCGAGTACGAGCAGTACTTC. It translates to CASSPGRVEYEQYF. The rearrangement uses TRBV9 and TRBJ2-7; D tentatively fits TRBD1 or TRBD2 (5 bases each). V was clipped by 4 bases and J by 4 bases, with 15 bases between them. The CDR3 length is 14 residues. CDR1 is SGDLS, CDR2 YYNGEE, per germline.

V gene TRBV4-2 combines with J gene TRBJ2-5; TRBD2 is a possible D gene (5 bases). With 1 base removed from V and 4 bases from J, the gap between germline ends came to 13 bases. The CDR3 totals 15 residues. CDR1 is LGHNA, CDR2 YNFKEQ, per germline. The CDR3 DNA sequence: TGTGCCAGCAGCCAAGGGTTAGGAGGTCCAGAGACCCAGTACTTC. Translated, it gives CASSQGLGGPETQYF.

This chain connects TRBV6-6 to TRBJ2-1; 7 positions agree with TRBD1. Losses at the gene ends were 7 bases for V and 2 bases for J; bases not matched to a gene: 5. The germline V gene has CDR1 MNHNY and CDR2 SVGAGI (reference sequence). The CDR3 has 14 residues. This CDR3 reads CASTEGGPYNEQFF. DNA of the CDR3: TGTGCCAGCACGGAAGGGGGCCCCTACAATGAGCAGTTCTTC.